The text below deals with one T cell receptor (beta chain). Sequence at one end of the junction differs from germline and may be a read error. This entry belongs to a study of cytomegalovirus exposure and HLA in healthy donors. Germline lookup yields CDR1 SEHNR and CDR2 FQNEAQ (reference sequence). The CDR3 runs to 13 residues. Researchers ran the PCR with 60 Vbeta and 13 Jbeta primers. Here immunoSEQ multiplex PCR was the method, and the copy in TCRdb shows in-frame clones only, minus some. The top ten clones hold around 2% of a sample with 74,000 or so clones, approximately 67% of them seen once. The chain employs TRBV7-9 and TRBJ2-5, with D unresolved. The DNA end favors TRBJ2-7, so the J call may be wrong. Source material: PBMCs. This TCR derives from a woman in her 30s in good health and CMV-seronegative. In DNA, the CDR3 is TGTGCCGGCAGCTTAGTCTGGTCCTACGAGCAGTACTTC. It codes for CAGSLVWSYEQYF.